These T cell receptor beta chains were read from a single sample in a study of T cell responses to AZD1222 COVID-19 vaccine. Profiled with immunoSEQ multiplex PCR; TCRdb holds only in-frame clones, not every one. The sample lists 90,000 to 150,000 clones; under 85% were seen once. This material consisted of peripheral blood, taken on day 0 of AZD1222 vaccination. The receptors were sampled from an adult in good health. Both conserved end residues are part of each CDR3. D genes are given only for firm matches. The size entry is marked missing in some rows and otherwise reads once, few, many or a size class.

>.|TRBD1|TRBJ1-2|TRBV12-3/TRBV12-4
TGTGCCTCAGGGGGCCGTTTATTCTATGGCTACACCTTC
CASGGRLFYGYTF
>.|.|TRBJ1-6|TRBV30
TGTGCCTTTCGGGGAGGGGTTAGTGCCTCCTATAATTCACCCCTCCACTTT
CAFRGGVSASYNSPLHF
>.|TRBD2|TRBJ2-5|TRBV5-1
TGCGCCAGCAGCTTGTCGGGGGGGCCGGGAGAGACCCAGTACTTC
CASSLSGGPGETQYF
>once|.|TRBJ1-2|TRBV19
TGTGCCAGTAGTATAACCGCCGATGGCTACACCTTC
CASSITADGYTF
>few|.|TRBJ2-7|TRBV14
TGTGCCAGCAGCCAACACCATTACGAGCAGTACTTC
CASSQHHYEQYF
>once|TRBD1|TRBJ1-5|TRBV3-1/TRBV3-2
TGTGCCAGCAGCCCGGGGATAGGGGGCCAGCCCCAGCATTTT
CASSPGIGGQPQHF
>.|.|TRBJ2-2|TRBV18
TGTGCCAGCTCATTCTCCCTGCGGGGGACAGGAAACACCGGGGAGCTGTTTTTT
CASSFSLRGTGNTGELFF
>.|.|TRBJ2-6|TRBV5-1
TGCGCCAGCAGCCCCCTTCCGTTGCAGGCGGGGGCCAACGTCCTGACTTTC
CASSPLPLQAGANVLTF
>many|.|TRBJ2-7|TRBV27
TGTGCCAGCAGTTTATCCTCCTACGAGCAGTACTTC
CASSLSSYEQYF
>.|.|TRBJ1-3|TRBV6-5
TGTGCCAGCAGGTTCGCCTCTGGAAACACCATATATTTT
CASRFASGNTIYF
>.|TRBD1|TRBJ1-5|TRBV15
TGTGCCACCAGCAGGGACAGGGTAGGTCAGCCCCAGCATTTT
CATSRDRVGQPQHF
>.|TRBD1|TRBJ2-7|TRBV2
TGTGCCAGCAGTGACTGGGGACAGGGTTCCTACGAGCAGTACTTC
CASSDWGQGSYEQYF
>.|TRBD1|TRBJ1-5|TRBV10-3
TGTGCCATCAGTGAGCAAGGGGGCCGCAATCAGCCCCAGCATTTT
CAISEQGGRNQPQHF
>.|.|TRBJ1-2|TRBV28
TGTGCCAGCAGTTTTTCGACGGCCGCTAACTATGGCTACACCTTC
CASSFSTAANYGYTF
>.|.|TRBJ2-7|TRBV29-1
TGCAGCGTCAACTTGAGGGGCGAGCAGTACTTC
CSVNLRGEQYF
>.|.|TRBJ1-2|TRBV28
TGTGCCAGCAGTCCCAGTGGTGGGGGAGGGTATGGCTACACCTTC
CASSPSGGGGYGYTF
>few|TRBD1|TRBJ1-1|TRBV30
TGTGCCTGGGGGCCCGGGACAGTCAGCACTGAAGCTTTCTTT
CAWGPGTVSTEAFF
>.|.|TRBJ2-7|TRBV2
TGTGCCAGCAGTGAAGGGGTGCAGTTGCGCGAGCAGTACTTC
CASSEGVQLREQYF
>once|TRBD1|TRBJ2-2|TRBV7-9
TGTGCCAGCAGCACTCGACAGGGGGGCACCGGGGAGCTGTTTTTT
CASSTRQGGTGELFF
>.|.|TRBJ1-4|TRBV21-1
TGTGCCAGCTTTGTGGGCATTGCAACTAATGAAAAACTGTTTTTT
CASFVGIATNEKLFF
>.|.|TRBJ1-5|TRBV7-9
TGTGCCAGCAGCTTCTCTAGGACCAATCAGCCCCAGCATTTT
CASSFSRTNQPQHF
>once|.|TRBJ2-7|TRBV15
TGTGCCACCAGCCTGTCATGGGGCCTCTCCTACGAGCAGTACTTC
CATSLSWGLSYEQYF
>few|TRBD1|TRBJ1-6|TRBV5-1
TGCGCCAGCGCGCTCACAGGGGGCGTCTATAATTCACCCCTCCACTTT
CASALTGGVYNSPLHF
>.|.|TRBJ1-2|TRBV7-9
TGTGCCAGCAGCCCCCGGACGTGGCTGAGGGACTATGGCTACACCTTC
CASSPRTWLRDYGYTF
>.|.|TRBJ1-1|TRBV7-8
TGTGCCAGCAGCTTAGCGTGGGCCGAGGGGAACACTGAAGCTTTCTTT
CASSLAWAEGNTEAFF
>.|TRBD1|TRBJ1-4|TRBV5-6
TGTGCCAGCAGCTTGTACAGGGGTAGTGGCGGTAATGAAAAACTGTTTTTT
CASSLYRGSGGNEKLFF
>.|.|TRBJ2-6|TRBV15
TGTGCCACCAGCAGAACAGTCAGCTCTGGGGCCAACGTCCTGACTTTC
CATSRTVSSGANVLTF
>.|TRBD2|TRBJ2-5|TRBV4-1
TGCGCCAGCAGCCAAGGCCCTAGCGGGGCTGGGGAGACCCAGTACTTC
CASSQGPSGAGETQYF
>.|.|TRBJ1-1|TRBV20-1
TGCAGTGCCTGCCAAACTGAAGCTTTCTTT
CSACQTEAFF
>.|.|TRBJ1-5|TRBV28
TGTGCCAGCAGTTTAGCGGGGCAGCCCCAGCATTTT
CASSLAGQPQHF
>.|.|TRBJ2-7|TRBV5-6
TGTGCCAGCAGCCGAGCCTCCGGGGCCGGCCCTGGCTACGAGCAGTACTTC
CASSRASGAGPGYEQYF
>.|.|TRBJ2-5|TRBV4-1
TGCGCCAGCAGCCGTCTACGCCTAGGGGAGACCCAGTACTTC
CASSRLRLGETQYF
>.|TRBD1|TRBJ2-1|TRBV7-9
TGTGCCAGCAGCCCCACAGGACAGGCCGACAATGAGCAGTTCTTC
CASSPTGQADNEQFF
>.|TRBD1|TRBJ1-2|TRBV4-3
TGCGCCAGCAGCCAAGATCCCAGGGGGGACTATGGCTACACCTTC
CASSQDPRGDYGYTF
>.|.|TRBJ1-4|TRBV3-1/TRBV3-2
TGTGCCAGCAGCCAAAGCAATGAAAAACTGTTTTTT
CASSQSNEKLFF
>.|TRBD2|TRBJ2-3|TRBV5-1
TGCGCCAGCAGCCTAGCGGGGGCCCGCACAGATACGCAGTATTTT
CASSLAGARTDTQYF
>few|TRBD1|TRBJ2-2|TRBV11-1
TGTGCCAGCAGCGGCAGGACAGGGTATACCGGGGAGCTGTTTTTT
CASSGRTGYTGELFF
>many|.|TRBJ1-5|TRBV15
TGTGCCACCAGCAGAGTGGCAGGTCTACAGCCCCAGCATTTT
CATSRVAGLQPQHF
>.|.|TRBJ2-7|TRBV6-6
TGTGCCAGCAGCTCCGGGGGCGAGCAGTACTTC
CASSSGGEQYF
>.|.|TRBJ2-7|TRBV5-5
TGTGCCAGCAGCTTCAGGGGATACGAGCAGTACTTC
CASSFRGYEQYF
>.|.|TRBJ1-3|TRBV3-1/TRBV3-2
TGTGCCAGCAGCTCAGGGGCGGGAAACACCATATATTTT
CASSSGAGNTIYF
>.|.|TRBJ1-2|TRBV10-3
TGTGCCATCAGAGACAGCACTATGGCGGGCTACACCTTC
CAIRDSTMAGYTF
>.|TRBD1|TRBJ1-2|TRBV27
TGTGCCAGCAGTTTGGCAGGGGGCGGCTATGGCTACACCTTC
CASSLAGGGYGYTF
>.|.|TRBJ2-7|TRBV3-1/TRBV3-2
TGTGCCAGCAGCCAAGATGAAGCGATCTACGAGCAGTACTTC
CASSQDEAIYEQYF
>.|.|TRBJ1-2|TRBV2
TGTGCCAGCAGTAAGACAACAGGGAGTATCTATGGCTACACCTTC
CASSKTTGSIYGYTF